This T cell receptor beta chain was captured in a study of cytomegalovirus exposure and HLA in healthy donors. Study context: Earlier, about 180 million T cells were analyzed, and approximately 110 million unique TCR beta sequences were found among them. Notes on the study in general: Among donors in an Asian-associated ancestry cluster, a later analysis reportedly found fewer N-insertions than the roughly 610-donor mean. A later analysis found TCR association rates differed by HLA locus, highest for DRB1 and lowest for HLA-C.

This PCR relied on a set of 60 Vbeta primers and 13 Jbeta primers. Per the original methods: Unique TCR beta chains numbered around 80 million in a later analysis, with roughly 10 million shared. The assay was immunoSEQ multiplex PCR, and TCRdb's table has in-frame clones only and misses some. V and J calls and clone size are given by that table; D and trimming were obtained from the DNA. The sample consists of 37,000 or so clones, about 67% of them appearing once. For this clone: Its antigen is still unknown.

Trimming cost V 4 bases and J 3 bases; bases outside gene matches: 12. The germline V gene encodes CDR1 MDHEN and CDR2 SYDVKM. The CDR3 spans 16 residues. The genes are TRBV28 and TRBJ2-7; TRBD1 agrees at 7 bases. The sequence derives from a man aged 25 to 45 in good health and CMV-seronegative. The sample taken for sequencing was PBMCs. CDR3 coding DNA: TGTGCCAGCAGTTATTGGGCCGGGACAGCAAACTACGAGCAGTACTTC. Its translation: CASSYWAGTANYEQYF.